This T cell receptor (beta chain) came from a study of blood T cells in healthy people across ages. Overall study findings and caveats: Estimates drawn from one million T cells were deemed to understate diversity. Possibly confounding the expanded clonotype changes was the fact that donor CMV status was unknown. Older age went with lower TCR beta diversity per million T cells, in a roughly linear way.

Note on this clonotype: Antigen specificity is unknown. Relative to the germline gene, one junction end is altered; a read error may explain this.

Looked up from germline, CDR1 is SGHTA and CDR2 is FQGNSA. This CDR3 has 15 residues. Through a sample-barcoded 5' primer and a J-beta primer mix, a second PCR was run for roughly 6 to 12 cycles. TCRdb processed the 5' RACE reads anew with MiXCR; each CDR3 protein has one entry. The repertoire holds hundreds of thousands of distinct CDR3 sequences, with less than 35% as singletons. Input material: blood. The receptor was isolated from a woman over 75 in good health. The V gene is TRBV7-2, the J gene TRBJ2-3; D is undetermined. The CDR3 coding sequence is TGTGCCGGCAGCTTGGTAGTTCAAAGCACAGATACGCAGTGTTTT. Encoded protein: CAGSLVVQSTDTQCF.